The source of this TCR beta chain is a study of cytomegalovirus exposure and HLA in healthy donors (TCRdb year 2017). For the wider study: According to an earlier analysis of around 600 of the donors, 200 million or so T cells yielded roughly 110 million unique TCR beta sequences and less than 300 Gb of sequence data. Genome-wide SNP genotypes for about 55% of the roughly 670 donors were used in a later genetic analysis, which treated that subset as a discovery cohort. Donor age, sex, ethnicity and CMV serostatus were compiled alongside the repertoire data. In addition to the first cohort of roughly 700 subjects, a separate validation cohort of approximately 110 different subjects was used. The number of donors typed differed by locus, with about 629-640 for A, B, C, DRB1 and DQB1, roughly 520 for DQA1, 606 for DPA1, and approximately 470 for DPB1. Approximately 300 gigabases of sequencing data and 70 million to 95 million unique TCR sequences made up an early release that covered several hundred HLA-typed donors. Of the 350 to 450 genotyped donors, 70% to 90% were placed in the genetic ancestry cluster associated with self-reported Caucasian donors. Every repertoire in the discovery cohort had been generated on one and the same sequencing platform. Class I and class II HLA loci were covered by the typing at four-digit resolution. The study combined high-throughput TCR immunosequencing, statistical association of individual TCRs with disease status, and machine learning to predict cytomegalovirus infection status. Roughly 5 DR-DQ haplotypes were handled as single units for association and clustering, since linkage in the cohort was strong. To study patterns of TCR occurrence, a later analysis re-analyzed previously published TCR beta repertoires from 650 to 750 donors and added high-resolution HLA genotyping. The aim of the study was to test whether cataloging public T cell receptors could identify signatures of past pathogen exposure. On average, roughly 250,000 unique TCR beta nucleotide sequences were sequenced per donor among 398 genotyped donors of the cohort, with roughly 20% of those sequences being non-productive. An earlier analysis of more than 450 of the donors used high-throughput TCR beta sequencing to judge whether each TCR beta V gene segment behaved as functional or pseudogenic. Rather than drawing on any new phenotypic data, the later analysis identified candidate immune exposures from TCR beta sequences and the way those sequences occurred across donors. Using immunosequencing, the study profiled T cell repertoires from some 670 subjects and related those repertoires to cytomegalovirus serostatus. The research as a whole found: In vitro tests confirmed that three of the cytomegalovirus-associated TCR beta chains recognize cytomegalovirus antigens. A later analysis associated 15,000 or so TCR beta sequences with specific HLA alleles at a false discovery rate of 0.05. A later analysis found that most CMV-associated TCR beta chains appeared HLA-restricted, with HLA associations seemingly driven largely by CMV exposure. Because the 87-base-pair reads could not distinguish some IMGT-functional V segments, including TRBV6-2 and TRBV6-3, those segments were excluded. In this cohort, only TCR beta chains were sequenced, and detectable features were limited by the absence of alpha or paired-chain data. In an earlier analysis of under 600 of the donors, most TCR beta V segments were observed in productive rearrangements about 87% or about 30% of the time, broadly matching IMGT annotations. In a later genetic analysis, a missense DCLRE1C variant was associated with V-gene and J-gene trimming of TCR beta chains, and the association was replicated in an independent cohort. The study listed 150 to 200 TCR beta chains as associated with cytomegalovirus. In a later analysis, several top co-occurrence clusters were reported to appear linked to parvovirus B19, influenza, CMV and Epstein-Barr virus. A further reported finding was that TCR beta sequences accurately predicted the HLA-A and HLA-B alleles for most subjects in the first cohort. The sequencing pipeline was judged likely to have produced a cluster of highly shared sequence variants as a technical artifact. The classifier was reported to diagnose cytomegalovirus status with high specificity and sensitivity in both the original cohort and the validation cohort. Most TCR sequences were seen in very few donors, while some public TCRs were found in many individuals. The authors suggested that the approach could potentially be extended to other disease states and immunological phenotypes. The earlier analysis of approximately 590 of the donors excluded fewer than 20 rarely observed V segments, including chromosome 9 orphons, because counts were too low. According to a later genetic analysis, donors in an Asian-associated ancestry cluster had fewer N-insertions in productive TCRs than the approximately 630-donor mean. A later analysis found that HLA-associated TCR beta chains were more clonally expanded and had lower generation probabilities than equally common non-associated chains. Strong co-occurrence of HLA alleles, especially DR and DQ, made assigning TCR associations to individual alleles difficult. Correlated functional status among segregating V segments might be attributable to linkage disequilibrium, but an unknown experimental factor could not be ruled out. Presence/absence analyses assumed roughly uniform sequencing depth across donors, an assumption that may not hold. According to a later analysis, TCR association rates differed among HLA loci, with DRB1 alleles showing the most associated TCRs and HLA-C alleles showing the fewest. Because HLA typing was missing for some donors at each locus, association tests included only the typed subset. For the cohort, immune exposure information was limited to CMV serostatus.

Library prep was done by the immunoSEQ multiplex PCR assay. For the multiplex PCR, a mixture combining 60 forward primers for TCR Vbeta segments and 13 reverse primers for TCR Jbeta segments was used. A multiplex PCR assay on genomic DNA amplified the CDR3 region of rearranged TCR beta genes. The amplified TCR beta libraries were sequenced on the Illumina HiSeq System as 87-base-pair reads. In the authors' own workflow: A later analysis counted about 80 million unique TCR beta chains across the 650 to 700 repertoires, and around 9.9 million of these chains were shared by at least two donors. Raw reads were error-corrected and collapsed into unique sequences by a nearest-neighbor algorithm in which closely related sequences were merged to remove PCR and sequencing errors. To assign V, D and J gene segments, CDR3 sequences were aligned to IMGT reference sequences. Each retained sequence needed at least a six-nucleotide match to both a V gene segment and a J gene segment. A rearrangement counted as productive if the CDR3 had no stop codons and remained in frame with V and J, and every other rearrangement counted as non-productive. Following IMGT convention, CDR3 was defined as the stretch from the second conserved V-encoded cysteine to the conserved J-encoded phenylalanine. Sequences without an unambiguous match to a single V gene segment were excluded from the earlier analysis of a few hundred of the donors. An earlier analysis of several hundred of the donors classified V segments as functional when productive rearrangements were above 56.7% and as segregating when the standard deviation between donors was above 5%. A statistical classification framework was built to diagnose cytomegalovirus status from the catalog of TCR beta chain sequences. A later analysis assigned V and J genes by comparing TCR nucleotide sequences with IMGT/GENE-DB human TR gene sequences. The TCRdist pipeline was used in a later analysis to assign CDR3 sequences and most-parsimonious VDJ recombination scenarios. In a later analysis, each TCR beta chain was defined by its CDR3 amino acid sequence together with its V-gene family, and reads without a unique V-gene family were excluded. In a later analysis, several hundred highly shared, low-generation-probability nucleotide sequences were removed to address suspected cross-contamination and a sequencing artifact. In a later analysis, a clonal expansion index was calculated for each public chain from normalized within-repertoire ranks of inferred template counts. In a later analysis, generation probabilities were computed with a VDJ recombination model fitted to out-of-frame rearrangements, and the resulting probabilities were checked against IGoR. Hypergeometric tests were used in a later analysis to score TCR-TCR, TCR-HLA and TCR-CMV co-occurrence, with a repertoire-size bias correction applied to the TCR pairs. To estimate false discovery rates, a later analysis permuted the HLA or CMV assignments 20 times. In a later analysis, co-occurring TCRs were grouped with DBSCAN, and TCRdist sequence similarity was added when clustering was performed within HLA-allele-positive subsets. Co-occurrence clustering excluded repertoires with fewer than 30,000 or more than 120,000 public chains, plus five with anomalous nucleotide sharing. What TCRdb holds here is the immuneACCESS table cut down to in-frame rearrangements. Part of the clones is not present; checked against another copy, under half of the missing clones reflect an unresolved V gene, and the others are unexplained. V and J calls and clone size are copied from that table; D and trimming were computed from the DNA. In this sample the table shows around 67,000 clones, 70% to 75% of which occur a single time. The ten largest make up 20% to 25% of the sample.

The cohort was made up of 666 healthy bone marrow donors. All cohort members were sampled while nominally healthy, although unrecorded immune exposures were likely present. The donor was CMV seropositive and was included in the group of 289 seropositive cohort members. Every donor gave a peripheral blood sample, and the peripheral blood mononuclear cells from that sample were used for TCR beta sequencing. Genomic DNA extraction from the blood cell samples was performed with the Qiagen DNeasy Blood Extraction Kit. Turning to this clone: Its antigen remains unidentified. No qualities accompany the bases; no much larger clone lies one base away.

Deletion took 1 base off V and 1 base off J, with a span of 11 bases between the germline ends. The CDR3, cysteine through phenylalanine, is 16 amino acids long. Only the CDR3 DNA stays, 48 bases, in frame from base 1. Based on the germline V gene (reference sequence), the CDR1 and CDR2 sequences are SEHNR and FQNEAQ. Sequencing input: PBMCs. This TCR derives from a woman in her 30s in good health and CMV-seropositive. The chain links TRBV7-9 with TRBJ2-1; no D segment can be confidently identified. This receptor has the CDR3 CASSLVRELSYNEQFF. The DNA is as follows: TGTGCCAGCAGCTTAGTCCGCGAGCTTTCCTACAATGAGCAGTTCTTC.